A single T cell receptor (beta chain) is shown here with its context. This CDR3 region has 13 residues. Germline V gene data show CDR1 as MNHEY and CDR2 as SMNVEV (reference sequence). Trimming removed 5 bases from V and 3 bases from J, with 11 bases in between. Seattle researchers signed up patients amid active infection and tracked them longitudinally. This sample is part of a study of blood T cell repertoires in COVID-19. Overall study context: The United States, Italy and Spain supplied acute and convalescent COVID-19 samples.

Study processing details: Estimated nucleated cell counts came from reference gene primer amplification. Sequencing was performed with immunoSEQ multiplex PCR; in TCRdb, only in-frame clones are kept and a portion is missing. V and J calls and clone size are copied from that table; D and trimming were computed from the DNA. The table records about 350,000 clones, about 91% of them present only once. This rearrangement joins TRBV27 to TRBJ2-7, with a possible D match to TRBD1 (6 bases). This clonotype was sampled from a man aged 25-45 years with COVID-19, enrolled during active disease. The sequencing input was peripheral blood. The CDR3: CASSPGTNYEQYF. Here the CDR3 DNA reads TGTGCCAGCAGTCCCGGGACAAACTACGAGCAGTACTTC.